Below are 31 T cell receptor beta chains sequenced from a single sample in a study of cytomegalovirus exposure and HLA in healthy donors. The PCR employed 60 Vbeta primers together with 13 Jbeta primers. The method was immunoSEQ multiplex PCR; TCRdb's version includes in-frame clones alone and lacks a portion of them. The table lists approximately 95,000 clones, about four fifths of them singletons. Source material: PBMCs. The receptors derive from an older woman in good health and CMV-seropositive.

This clone was observed a few times. The rearrangement uses TRBV10-1 and TRBJ2-3; weak D call: TRBD2 (6 bases). Between the trimmed V and J ends, which lost 7 bases and 6 bases, there was a span of 14 bases. The length of the CDR3 is 13 residues. Germline loops: CDR1 WNHNN, CDR2 SYGVQD (reference sequence). The CDR3 protein is CASTRDSRDTQYF. The CDR3 nucleotides are TGCGCCAGCACTCGGGACTCGAGGGATACGCAGTATTTT.

The gene calls are TRBV2 and TRBJ2-5; 7 bases agree with TRBD1. Germline V CDR1 and CDR2: SNHLY, FYNNEI. CDR3 length equals 14 residues. J lost 9 bases, V lost 6 bases, and 13 bases had no gene match. The CDR3 spells CASSHRWDSSAQYF. CDR3 coding DNA: TGTGCCAGCAGCCACAGATGGGACAGTTCGGCCCAGTACTTC.

The rearrangement joins TRBV5-1 to TRBJ2-1; 8 bases fit TRBD1. The germline V gene has CDR1 SGHRS and CDR2 YFSETQ. V gave up 0 bases and J gave up 3 bases; unmatched junction bases: 5. The CDR3 is 16 residues long. CDR3 sequence reads: CASSLAAGGCYNEQFF. CDR3 bases: TGCGCCAGCAGCTTGGCGGCAGGGGGCTGCTACAATGAGCAGTTCTTC.

This chain links TRBV5-6 with TRBJ2-5; D is ambiguous. V was trimmed by 2 bases and J by 4 bases, leaving 6 bases between them. CDR1 is SGHDT and CDR2 is YYEEEE in the germline V gene. The length of the CDR3 is 12 residues. The DNA for the CDR3 is TGTGCCAGCAGCTTTCGGAGAGAGACCCAGTACTTC. Amino acid sequence: CASSFRRETQYF.

The chain links TRBV11-3 to TRBJ2-1; TRBD2 aligns across 7 bases. Germline loops: CDR1 SGHNT, CDR2 YENEEA. The length of the CDR3 is 14 residues. V shed 5 bases, J shed 3 bases, and the junction held 4 bases outside the gene matches. CDR3 region: CASSPLANYNEQFF. CDR3 bases: TGTGCCAGCAGCCCACTAGCGAACTACAATGAGCAGTTCTTC.

This clone is medium-sized. The chain recombines TRBV4-1 with TRBJ1-5; no clear D gene. The V gene lost 0 bases and the J gene lost 5 bases, with 17 bases spanning the gap. The CDR3 is 17 residues long. Germline V gives CDR1 MGHRA, CDR2 YSYEKL. CDR3 DNA sequence: TGCGCCAGCAGCCAAGAACCAATGGGCCAGCTCCATCAGCCCCAGCATTTT. This translates into CASSQEPMGQLHQPQHF.

V usage is TRBV29-1 and J usage is TRBJ1-2, with D tentatively TRBD1 (6 bases). V was pared by 7 bases and J by 7 bases, with 25 bases between. The CDR3 is 15 residues long. Germline CDR1 is SQVTM and CDR2 is ANQGSEA. This CDR3 is CSEKDRTSAVGGYTF. CDR3 sequence (DNA): TGCAGCGAGAAAGACAGGACCTCAGCTGTTGGTGGCTACACCTTC. The variable domain in full, with the rest retrieved from reference TRBV29-1 and TRBJ1-2, is SAVISQKPSRDICQRGTSLTIQCQVDSQVTMMFWYRQQPGQSLTLIATANQGSEATYESGFVIDKFPISRPNLTFSTLTVSNMSPEDSSIYLCSEKDRTSAVGGYTFGSGTRLTVV.

The sample holds a few counts of this clone. J is TRBJ1-1 and V is TRBV7-9; possibly TRBD1 for D (5 bases). CDR3 length: 15 residues. Trimming shortened V by 5 bases and J by 1 base, and 14 bases separated the two germline ends. CDR1 and CDR2 from the germline V gene are SEHNR and FQNEAQ (reference sequence). The CDR3 DNA follows: TGTGCCAGCAGCCCGAATTCTCAGGGGAACACTGAAGCTTTCTTT. As protein: CASSPNSQGNTEAFF.

This clone showed up just a few times. The CDR3 sequence is CASSQSGRVTDTQYF. The CDR3 nucleotides are TGCGCCAGCAGCCAATCCGGGCGGGTCACAGATACGCAGTATTTT. This chain uses TRBV4-3 with TRBJ2-3; weak D call: TRBD2 (5 bases). CDR1 is LGHNA, CDR2 YSLEER, per germline. This CDR3 has 15 residues. V gave up 2 bases and J gave up 2 bases, with 11 bases separating them.

The V and J genes are TRBV7-2 and TRBJ2-7; D is possibly TRBD2 (6 bases). V lost 0 bases, J lost 3 bases, and 15 bases lay in between. The germline V gene has CDR1 SGHTA and CDR2 FQGNSA. The CDR3 loop spans 16 amino acids. Here the CDR3 reads CASSLAGGKALYEQYF. The CDR3 bases are TGTGCCAGCAGCTTAGCCGGAGGGAAGGCCCTCTACGAGCAGTACTTC.

The J gene is TRBJ2-1, the V gene TRBV11-2; 9 positions match TRBD1. J lost 13 bases, V lost 4 bases, and 17 bases had no gene match. Germline CDR1 is SGHAT and CDR2 is FQNNGV. This CDR3 is built from 16 residues. The CDR3 DNA is TGTGCCAGCAGCTCGGGGACAGGGCATGGGCTAGCCCCCCAGTTCTTC. It encodes CASSSGTGHGLAPQFF.

This clone was found once. The CDR3: CASSPTGLNQPQHF. CDR3 DNA sequence: TGTGCCAGCAGCCCGACAGGACTCAATCAGCCCCAGCATTTT. The chain joins TRBV7-2 to TRBJ1-5; perhaps TRBD1 as D (6 bases). Germline V gene lookup returns CDR1 SGHTA and CDR2 FQGNSA. The CDR3 totals 14 residues. V was shortened by 5 bases and J by 3 bases, with 11 bases between the two germline ends.

The V call is TRBV19, the J call TRBJ2-7; 9 bases align to TRBD2. This CDR3 has 13 residues. With V trimmed by 4 bases and J by 6 bases, 4 bases remained unmatched. Germline CDR1 is LNHDA and CDR2 is SQIVND (reference sequence). The DNA of the CDR3 is TGTGCCAGTAGTAACGGACTAGCGAGCGAGCAGTACTTC. Protein: CASSNGLASEQYF.

The chain has TRBV5-1 and TRBJ2-2, with D possibly matching TRBD1 (6 bases). In germline, CDR1 is SGHRS, CDR2 YFSETQ. V was pared by 1 base and J by 1 base, with 8 bases between. The CDR3 has 15 residues. The CDR3 nucleotides are TGCGCCAGCAGCTTGAGCAGGGGGAACACCGGGGAGCTGTTTTTT. As protein: CASSLSRGNTGELFF.

The chain employs TRBV5-1 and TRBJ2-1; D perhaps matches TRBD2 (6 bases). V was cut by 0 bases and J by 2 bases, with 9 bases left in between. Germline CDR1 and CDR2: SGHRS and YFSETQ. This CDR3 region has 15 residues. The CDR3: CASSLAPGAYNEQFF. CDR3 nucleotides: TGCGCCAGCAGCTTGGCACCGGGAGCCTACAATGAGCAGTTCTTC.

The chain employs TRBV7-2 and TRBJ2-5; a weak D match, TRBD1 (6 bases). The germline gives CDR1 SGHTA, CDR2 FQGNSA. Trimming left V 3 bases short and J 2 bases short, with 19 bases between. The CDR3 contains 17 residues. CDR3 residues: CASSFAGTQGTQETQYF. As DNA, the CDR3 is TGTGCCAGCAGCTTCGCCGGGACACAGGGTACTCAAGAGACCCAGTACTTC.

The gene calls are TRBV29-1 and TRBJ2-1; 9 bases align to TRBD1. V shed 7 bases and J 7 bases; nucleotides not matched to a gene: 8. The CDR3 is 13 amino acids. Germline CDR1 SQVTM, CDR2 ANQGSEA. This chain's CDR3 is CSGAGTGSNEQFF. The CDR3 DNA follows: TGCAGCGGAGCCGGGACAGGGTCGAATGAGCAGTTCTTC.

This chain joins TRBV7-2 and TRBJ2-1; a possible D gene is TRBD1 (5 bases). The CDR3 loop spans 15 amino acids. Germline assignment: CDR1 SGHTA and CDR2 FQGNSA. Trimming pared 5 bases from V and 0 bases from J, leaving 11 bases between. CDR3 sequence: CASSLDSRSYNEQFF. The CDR3 bases are TGTGCCAGCAGCCTCGACAGTCGCTCCTACAATGAGCAGTTCTTC.

The chain joins TRBV11-2 to TRBJ1-1, with D perhaps matching TRBD1 (5 bases). This CDR3 contains 15 residues. Trimming took off 5 bases at V and 0 bases at J, with 13 bases between the two ends. Looked up from germline, CDR1 is SGHAT and CDR2 is FQNNGV. The CDR3 DNA follows: TGTGCCAGCAGCCCGATCGCGGGGCTGAACACTGAAGCTTTCTTT. Translated, it gives CASSPIAGLNTEAFF. Looking up the rest from reference TRBV11-2 and TRBJ1-1 gives the full variable domain: EAGVAQSPRYKIIEKRQSVAFWCNPISGHATLYWYQQILGQGPKLLIQFQNNGVVDDSQLPKDRFSAERLKGVDSTLKIQPAKLEDSAVYLCASSPIAGLNTEAFFGQGTRLTVV.

This chain links TRBV6-1 with TRBJ1-5, with TRBD1 matching over 9 bases. CDR1 is MNHNS and CDR2 is SASEGT in the germline V gene. This CDR3 spans 16 amino acids. V lost 2 bases and J lost 3; bases outside the gene matches: 5. The CDR3 sequence is CASSEQGQGVNQPQHF. CDR3 nucleotide sequence: TGTGCCAGCAGTGAACAGGGACAGGGAGTCAATCAGCCCCAGCATTTT.

This chain connects TRBV7-2 to TRBJ2-5; possibly TRBD1 for D (6 bases). Germline CDR1 SGHTA, CDR2 FQGNSA. This CDR3 comprises 14 residues. Trimming took 5 bases from V and 1 from J, leaving 11 bases between them. The CDR3: CASSAPGVQETQYF. The CDR3 bases are TGTGCCAGCAGCGCACCAGGGGTCCAAGAGACCCAGTACTTC. The whole variable domain, filled in from reference TRBV7-2 and TRBJ2-5, reads GAGVSQSPSNKVTEKGKDVELRCDPISGHTALYWYRQSLGQGLEFLIYFQGNSAPDKSGLPSDRFSAERTGGSVSTLTIQRTQQEDSAVYLCASSAPGVQETQYFGPGTRLLVL.

The sample holds one count of this clone. V gene TRBV11-3 combines with J gene TRBJ1-1, with 12 nucleotides matching TRBD1. Germline V gene sequence: CDR1 SGHNT, CDR2 YENEEA. The CDR3 has 16 amino acids. Germline trimming cut 3 bases from V and 5 bases from J; bases unmatched to any gene: 7. Here the CDR3 reads CASSFGTGGAGTEAFF. In DNA form, the CDR3 reads TGTGCCAGCAGCTTCGGGACAGGGGGCGCGGGGACTGAAGCTTTCTTT.

The chain carries TRBV15 and TRBJ2-1; 12 bases line up with TRBD1. The CDR3 is made up of 17 amino acids. Germline CDR1 and CDR2: LNHNV and YYDKDF (reference sequence). V shed 8 bases, J shed 9 bases, and the junction held 17 bases outside the gene matches. The CDR3 DNA follows: TGTGCCACCTATGAGGGACAGGGGGCGGGTTTTTTAGGTGAGCAGTTCTTC. Translated, it gives CATYEGQGAGFLGEQFF. The variable domain in full, with the rest retrieved from reference TRBV15 and TRBJ2-1, is DAMVIQNPRYQVTQFGKPVTLSCSQTLNHNVMYWYQQKSSQAPKLLFHYYDKDFNNEADTPDNFQSRRPNTSFCFLDIRSPGLGDTAMYLCATYEGQGAGFLGEQFFGPGTRLTVL.

Only a few counts were recorded for this clone. The chain is built from TRBV7-2 and TRBJ1-1, with unresolved D. The CDR3 is 13 residues long. Germline V gene sequence: CDR1 SGHTA, CDR2 FQGNSA. Trimming pared 7 bases from V and 6 bases from J, leaving 15 bases between. Here the CDR3 reads CASTQRRLSEAFF. In nucleotides, the CDR3 is TGTGCCAGCACCCAACGACGACTCTCTGAAGCTTTCTTT.

This clone was found once. The genes are TRBV6-6 and TRBJ2-3; unclear D gene. The CDR3 extends over 16 amino acids. Germline CDR1 reads MNHNY; CDR2 reads SVGAGI (reference sequence). Deletions cut 0 bases from V and 2 bases from J, with 12 bases between. The CDR3 region is CASSYSAADATDTQYF. CDR3 sequence (DNA): TGTGCCAGCAGTTACTCGGCGGCAGACGCCACAGATACGCAGTATTTT.

This chain connects TRBV7-8 to TRBJ1-2, with TRBD1 matching 9 bases. J gave up 1 base and V 6 bases, and 6 bases lay outside the gene matches. The CDR3 is 15 amino acids. Germline V gene sequence: CDR1 SGHVS, CDR2 FQNEAQ. CDR3 sequence: CASRPGQGINYGYTF. DNA for the CDR3: TGTGCCAGCAGACCTGGACAGGGGATTAACTATGGCTACACCTTC.

This chain uses TRBV2 with TRBJ2-3; 7 nucleotides line up with TRBD2. CDR1 is SNHLY, CDR2 FYNNEI, per germline. Trimming at V came to 7 bases and at J to 0 bases, leaving 7 bases not matched to a gene. This CDR3 has 15 amino acids. The CDR3 loop is CASNGREWSTDTQYF. The CDR3 coding sequence is TGTGCCAGCAACGGGCGGGAGTGGAGCACAGATACGCAGTATTTT.

The CDR3 spells CASSASGSQGNEQFF. For the CDR3, the DNA is TGCGCCAGCAGCGCTAGCGGGAGTCAGGGCAATGAGCAGTTCTTC. The rearrangement uses TRBV5-1 and TRBJ2-1; 10 nucleotides align to TRBD2. This CDR3 has 15 amino acids. Germline CDR1 is SGHRS and CDR2 is YFSETQ. V lost 4 bases, J lost 6 bases, and 7 bases stayed unmatched.

The CDR3 here is CASSYDRGPSWPQHF. In DNA, the CDR3 is TGTGCCAGCAGTTATGACAGGGGGCCTAGTTGGCCCCAGCATTTT. This chain joins TRBV6-5 and TRBJ1-5; TRBD1 matches at 10 bases. Germline V gene data show CDR1 as MNHEY and CDR2 as SVGAGI. CDR3 length: 15 residues. The V segment lost 3 bases and the J segment 9 bases; nucleotides outside the gene matches: 8.

The rearrangement uses TRBV11-2 and TRBJ1-4; D gene unclear. This CDR3 contains 15 residues. The germline V gene has CDR1 SGHAT and CDR2 FQNNGV. V was trimmed by 5 bases and J by 2 bases, leaving 12 bases between them. The CDR3 reads CASSAYGVTNEKLFF. Written as DNA, the CDR3 is TGTGCCAGCAGCGCCTACGGGGTGACTAATGAAAAACTGTTTTTT.

J is TRBJ1-2 and V is TRBV28; D perhaps matches TRBD1 (6 bases). Looked up from germline, CDR1 is MDHEN and CDR2 is SYDVKM. V was cut by 2 bases and J by 6 bases, with 16 bases left in between. This CDR3 region has 15 residues. The CDR3 reads CASSLGGAPRHGYTF. CDR3 coding DNA: TGTGCCAGCAGTTTAGGGGGGGCCCCCAGGCATGGCTACACCTTC.